Below are 26 T cell receptor beta chains sequenced from a single sample in a study of identical twins. MiXCR was run by TCRdb on the 5' RACE reads, yielding one entry per CDR3 protein. The sample includes approximately 210,000 distinct CDR3 sequences, 6.5% of them seen just once. The sample also formed part of further work on T cells expressing NK-cell markers.

Sequencing was done on a sample of CD8+ T cells sorted from blood. The receptors stem from a woman aged 18-29 years in good health.

This clonotype has more than one count but fewer than ten. The rearrangement joins TRBV5-1 to TRBJ2-1, with a weak D call TRBD2 (6 bases). From germline, CDR1 is SGHRS and CDR2 YFSETQ. The CDR3 is 13 residues long. The V end was cut by 6 bases, the J end by 0 bases, with 7 bases between. In DNA, the CDR3 is TGCGCCAGCACGGGGGACTCCTACAATGAGCAGTTCTTC. This codes for CASTGDSYNEQFF.

This clonotype was seen only a few times. V and J are TRBV2 and TRBJ2-3, with 7 nucleotides matching TRBD2. The CDR3 extends over 10 amino acids. V gave up 11 bases and J gave up 6 bases; unmatched junction bases: 2. Germline V gives CDR1 SNHLY, CDR2 FYNNEI. CDR3 region: CAAGGDTQYF. CDR3 nucleotides: TGTGCCGCCGGGGGGGATACGCAGTATTTT.

This clonotype was detected a few times. The chain employs TRBV6-5 and TRBJ1-1, with 7 bases identical to TRBD1. This CDR3 spans 17 amino acids. The J segment lost 1 base and the V segment lost 2 bases, leaving 10 bases of the junction unmatched. Germline CDR1 is MNHEY and CDR2 is SVGAGI. CDR3 coding DNA: TGTGCCAGCAGTTACGGCAGCACAGGGGCATGGAACACTGAAGCTTTCTTT. It encodes CASSYGSTGAWNTEAFF.

This clonotype was detected a few times. The V call is TRBV6-5, the J call TRBJ2-1, with TRBD2 identical over 12 bases. The germline CDR1 and CDR2 sequences are MNHEY and SVGAGI. The CDR3 sequence is 16 residues long. V was clipped by 5 bases and J by 2 bases; unmatched bases: 4. The CDR3 is CASSLLAGGAYNEQFF. In DNA form, the CDR3 reads TGTGCCAGCAGTCTACTAGCGGGGGGCGCCTACAATGAGCAGTTCTTC.

The sample holds a few counts of this clonotype. The chain carries TRBV5-6 and TRBJ2-7; 9 positions match TRBD1. Germline lookup yields CDR1 SGHDT and CDR2 YYEEEE. V lost 7 bases and J lost 5; bases outside the gene matches: 10. The CDR3 runs 14 residues. Written as DNA, the CDR3 is TGTGCCAGCTCCCTCGGGACAGGGTTTAACGAGCAGTACTTC. It specifies CASSLGTGFNEQYF.

The chain joins TRBV4-1 to TRBJ2-4; no clear D. Trimming removed 0 bases at V and 5 bases at J, with 8 bases between. The length of the CDR3 is 14 residues. The germline CDR1 and CDR2 sequences are MGHRA and YSYEKL. DNA of the CDR3: TGCGCCAGCAGCCAAGACAGCGCCCAAAACATTCAGTACTTC. This gives the protein CASSQDSAQNIQYF.

There are many counts of this clonotype. The chain carries TRBV12-3 or TRBV12-4 and TRBJ2-1; TRBD2 matches at 7 bases. Trimming took 7 bases from V and 0 from J; bases not matched to a gene: 3. This CDR3 is built from 14 residues. Here the CDR3 DNA reads TGTGCCAGCACGGGCGGGAGCTCCTACAATGAGCAGTTCTTC. The encoded protein is CASTGGSSYNEQFF.

The chain has TRBV20-1 and TRBJ2-1; TRBD2 matches 10 bases. The CDR3 is made up of 14 amino acids. Germline trimming cut 3 bases from V and 6 bases from J; bases unmatched to any gene: 5. Germline V lookup: CDR1 DFQATT, CDR2 SNEGSKA (reference sequence). In DNA, the CDR3 is TGCAGTGCTAGTGAGGCTAGCGGGAGCAATGAGCAGTTCTTC. Protein sequence: CSASEASGSNEQFF.

The table lists this clonotype with many counts. The rearrangement uses TRBV6-5 and TRBJ1-5; perhaps TRBD1 as D (6 bases). From germline, CDR1 is MNHEY and CDR2 SVGAGI. Deletions cut 0 bases from V and 5 bases from J, with 14 bases between. The length of the CDR3 is 16 residues. CDR3 in DNA: TGTGCCAGCAGTTACTCGATCGGGGGGCGCGATCAGCCCCAGCATTTT. It encodes CASSYSIGGRDQPQHF.

This clonotype occurred a few times. This chain joins TRBV6-2 or TRBV6-3 and TRBJ2-2; 7 nucleotides agree with TRBD2. In germline, CDR1 is MNHEY, CDR2 SVGEGT. V gave up 1 base and J gave up 2 bases; unmatched junction bases: 4. The CDR3 loop spans 16 amino acids. CDR3 nucleotide sequence: TGTGCCAGCAGTTACTACCTAGCGGTTAACACCGGGGAGCTGTTTTTT. It translates to CASSYYLAVNTGELFF.

This clonotype was seen only a few times. For the CDR3, the DNA is TGTGCCAGCAGCTTACGGGGGGGATACGAGCAGTACTTC. It encodes CASSLRGGYEQYF. The J gene is TRBJ2-7, the V gene TRBV7-2; the match to TRBD2 covers 8 bases. Germline CDR1 and CDR2: SGHTA and FQGNSA. V shed 2 bases, J shed 4 bases, and the junction held 1 base outside the gene matches. This CDR3 has 13 amino acids.

This clonotype was detected a few times. The chain uses TRBV11-3 and TRBJ1-3, with D hard to call. The CDR3 covers 16 residues. The germline V gene encodes CDR1 SGHNT and CDR2 YENEEA. Trimming pared 5 bases from V and 0 bases from J, leaving 14 bases between. The CDR3 bases are TGTGCCAGCAGCACCCGACACCGGACCTCTGGAAACACCATATATTTT. Amino acid sequence: CASSTRHRTSGNTIYF.

V gene TRBV13 combines with J gene TRBJ2-5, with 7 positions matching TRBD2. The V segment lost 5 bases and the J segment 4 bases; nucleotides outside the gene matches: 10. CDR3 length: 15 amino acids. The germline V gene encodes CDR1 PRHDT and CDR2 FYEKMQ (reference sequence). The CDR3: CASSTSGGGGETQYF. The CDR3 DNA sequence: TGTGCCAGCAGCACCTCGGGAGGCGGGGGAGAGACCCAGTACTTC.

This clonotype was seen only once. The rearrangement uses TRBV4-1 and TRBJ2-3, with D possibly being TRBD2 (6 bases). Germline CDR1 is MGHRA and CDR2 is YSYEKL. Trimming cost V 2 bases and J 2 bases, with 11 bases left between them. CDR3 length: 15 residues. CDR3 nucleotides: TGCGCCAGCAGCCAACCGGGACTGGACACAGATACGCAGTATTTT. Translation: CASSQPGLDTDTQYF.

This clonotype was observed many times. The rearrangement uses TRBV5-1 and TRBJ1-2; tentatively, D is TRBD1 (5 bases). The V gene's germline CDR1 is SGHRS and CDR2 YFSETQ. This CDR3 has 16 amino acids. Trimming cost V 5 bases and J 8 bases, with 25 bases left between them. The CDR3: CASSWSGGVTVQGYTF. CDR3 DNA sequence: TGCGCCAGCAGTTGGAGTGGGGGGGTCACCGTCCAAGGCTACACCTTC.

The chain joins TRBV5-1 to TRBJ1-2; 7 bases map to TRBD1. The germline CDR1 and CDR2 sequences are SGHRS and YFSETQ. The CDR3 is made up of 15 amino acids. Germline trimming cut 6 bases from V and 8 bases from J; bases unmatched to any gene: 16. This CDR3 is CASTAAPQGSGGYTF. Written as DNA, the CDR3 is TGCGCCAGCACCGCCGCCCCACAGGGGTCAGGGGGCTACACCTTC.

This clonotype was found a few times. The CDR3 DNA follows: TGTGCCAGCAGTGATAGCGGGGCTACCTACAATGAGCAGTTCTTC. Its translation is CASSDSGATYNEQFF. The chain is built from TRBV27 and TRBJ2-1; 8 nucleotides line up with TRBD2. The V gene end was trimmed by 5 bases and the J gene end by 2 bases; junction bases not matched to a gene: 5. The CDR3 is 15 amino acids. Germline lookup yields CDR1 MNHEY and CDR2 SMNVEV (reference sequence).

The V gene is TRBV7-2, the J gene TRBJ2-7, with a possible D match to TRBD2 (6 bases). The germline CDR1 and CDR2 sequences are SGHTA and FQGNSA. The CDR3 is 14 amino acids. The V and J ends lost 5 bases and 6 bases respectively, with 17 bases between them. The DNA of the CDR3 is TGTGCCAGCAGCGGAGGGTCCCTCTTCCCCGAGCAGTACTTC. Amino acid sequence: CASSGGSLFPEQYF.

This clonotype was detected only a few times. The V call is TRBV5-1, the J call TRBJ1-1; D gene ambiguous. Germline V gene data show CDR1 as SGHRS and CDR2 as YFSETQ. This CDR3 comprises 12 residues. V lost 7 bases and J lost 8, with 15 bases in between. The CDR3 coding sequence is TGCGCCAGCTTCGGCAGCGGACGAGAAGCTTTCTTT. It specifies CASFGSGREAFF. Variable domain in full (rest from reference TRBV5-1 and TRBJ1-1): KAGVTQTPRYLIKTRGQQVTLSCSPISGHRSVSWYQQTPGQGLQFLFEYFSETQRNKGNFPGRFSGRQFSNSRSEMNVSTLELGDSALYLCASFGSGREAFFGQGTRLTVV.

This clonotype was recorded many times. The chain is built from TRBV20-1 and TRBJ2-2, with D maybe TRBD2 (6 bases). V lost 2 bases and J lost 7, with 11 bases in between. The CDR3 totals 13 residues. The germline CDR1 and CDR2 sequences are DFQATT and SNEGSKA (reference sequence). The CDR3 loop is CSARSLRDGELFF. The CDR3 nucleotides read TGCAGTGCTAGAAGTCTGCGGGACGGGGAGCTGTTTTTT.

This clonotype was seen more than once but under ten times. One end of the junction fails to match germline, which may point to a read error. The genes are TRBV7-7 and TRBJ2-5; 10 nucleotides agree with TRBD1. CDR1 is SSHAT and CDR2 is FNYEAQ in the germline V gene (reference sequence). The CDR3 covers 14 residues. The CDR3 DNA reads TGTGCTAGCAGCTCAGGACAGGGGGATGAGACCCAGTACTTC. It specifies CASSSGQGDETQYF.

The V gene is TRBV7-8, the J gene TRBJ1-2; 7 bases are a match to TRBD1. The V segment lost 3 bases and the J segment 4 bases; nucleotides outside the gene matches: 5. The CDR3 runs 14 residues. Germline values: CDR1 SGHVS, CDR2 FQNEAQ. The CDR3 sequence is CASSFGTEGYGYTF. The CDR3 nucleotides are TGTGCCAGCAGCTTCGGGACAGAGGGCTATGGCTACACCTTC.

This clonotype was seen more than once but under ten times. CDR3 sequence reads: CSARQLDEPSTDTQYF. In DNA form, the CDR3 reads TGCAGTGCTAGGCAACTCGACGAACCTAGCACAGATACGCAGTATTTT. The chain uses TRBV20-1 and TRBJ2-3; no reliable D call. The germline CDR1 and CDR2 sequences are DFQATT and SNEGSKA (reference sequence). This CDR3 spans 16 amino acids. V was shortened by 3 bases and J by 0 bases, with 16 bases between the two germline ends.

In this sample, this clonotype turned up many times. This rearrangement joins TRBV7-9 to TRBJ1-2; D gene ambiguous. Per the germline V gene, CDR1 is SEHNR and CDR2 is FQNEAQ (reference sequence). V was clipped by 5 bases and J by 1 base, with 14 bases between them. CDR3 size: 15 residues. Here the CDR3 reads CASSPDGTFNYGYTF. In nucleotides, the CDR3 is TGTGCCAGCAGCCCAGACGGCACTTTTAACTATGGCTACACCTTC.

This clonotype was counted many times. V is TRBV6-2 or TRBV6-3 and J is TRBJ2-1, with TRBD2 identical over 10 bases. The CDR3 runs 14 residues. Trimming cost V 0 bases and J 10 bases; bases outside gene matches: 3. Germline V gene data show CDR1 as MNHEY and CDR2 as SVGEGT. Written as DNA, the CDR3 is TGTGCCAGCAGTTACTCGAGCGGGGGGGCCGAGCAGTTCTTC. It specifies CASSYSSGGAEQFF.

This clonotype was counted ten times or more. V is TRBV21-1 and J is TRBJ1-5; no DNA check was done on the table's D call, TRBD1. TRBV21-1 is deemed a pseudogene. There are 16 residues in the CDR3. CDR3 nucleotides: TGTGCCAGCAGCACCCGACAGGGCGTAGGGAATCAGCCCCAGCATTTT. It yields the protein CASSTRQGVGNQPQHF.